This TCR beta chain was recorded in a study of beta chain features in type 1 diabetes. On average, the one heparinised blood draw given by each donor was approximately 120 mL. Sorted populations all had greater than 95% purity. Expressed TCRB transcripts were sequenced because the entire RNA isolate underwent reverse transcription. The data were produced by immunoSEQ multiplex PCR, yet TCRdb's version contains in-frame clones alone and is incomplete. The table lists about 270,000 clones, roughly an eighth of them singletons. This clone was counted only a few times. Its specificity is not known. Study-level findings and limits: When Type 1 diabetes patients were examined, their TCRB CDR3s proved moderately but significantly shorter in all four CD4+ subsets.

Sequencing input: naive CD4+ T cells from blood. The receptor was derived from a young man with type 1 diabetes.

CDR3 loop: CSVAVGLATDTQYF. The CDR3 DNA is TGCAGCGTTGCAGTTGGACTAGCTACAGATACGCAGTATTTT. This chain uses TRBV29-1 with TRBJ2-3; 8 positions agree with TRBD2. From germline, CDR1 is SQVTM and CDR2 ANQGSEA. CDR3 size: 14 residues. With V trimmed by 4 bases and J by 3 bases, 6 bases remained unmatched.